Each of the 20 T cell receptor beta chains below was sequenced from the same sample in a study of human T cells and chemical hapten exposure. Described time point: patch test 1, 2 weeks after DPC sensitization. The sample's treatment: therapeutic diphenylcyclopropenone sensitization with weekly scalp DPC. TCRdb ran MiXCR on the RACE reads and lists one entry per CDR3 protein. The sample gives some 190,000 distinct CDR3 sequences, about 22% of which show up once; over 6.5% is in the top ten. Sequencing was performed on whole blood, taken in connection with sensitization to the hapten diphenylcyclopropenone (DPC). The origin of the receptors is a woman aged 50 to 65 with alopecia areata. Some clones in this sample may be carry-over from other donors' samples.

The J gene is TRBJ2-1, the V gene TRBV20-1; TRBD2 matches at 8 bases. Germline V gene data show CDR1 as DFQATT and CDR2 as SNEGSKA (reference sequence). The CDR3 is 14 residues long. V lost 6 bases to trimming and J lost 4 bases; unmatched junction nucleotides: 8. The CDR3 region has the DNA TGCAGTGCAAGGAGCGGGAGAGCTTACAATGAGCAGTTCTTC. Translation: CSARSGRAYNEQFF.

The chain couples TRBV6-5 to TRBJ2-7, with 7 bases lining up with TRBD1. CDR3 length: 14 amino acids. Unmatched junction bases numbered 8, after V lost 4 bases and J lost 5 bases. Germline loops: CDR1 MNHEY, CDR2 SVGAGI. Here the CDR3 reads CASSSRDRTHEQYF. CDR3 DNA: TGTGCCAGCAGTTCCCGGGACAGAACGCACGAGCAGTACTTC.

The chain employs TRBV5-1 and TRBJ2-1; 7 bases are shared with TRBD1. The CDR3 covers 14 residues. Trimming cost V 3 bases and J 3 bases; bases outside gene matches: 3. In germline, CDR1 is SGHRS, CDR2 YFSETQ. This chain's CDR3 is CASSSPGGYNEQFF. The CDR3 DNA reads TGCGCCAGCAGCTCCCCAGGGGGCTACAATGAGCAGTTCTTC.

The J gene is TRBJ2-1, the V gene TRBV29-1; D gene ambiguous. This CDR3 region has 13 residues. Trimming left V 2 bases short and J 7 bases short, with 12 bases between. Looked up from germline, CDR1 is SQVTM and CDR2 is ANQGSEA. CDR3 residues: CSVERVRANEQFF. As DNA, the CDR3 is TGCAGCGTTGAACGGGTACGGGCGAATGAGCAGTTCTTC.

The chain links TRBV27 to TRBJ2-1; TRBD1 matches 9 bases. The CDR3 has 13 amino acids. Germline V gene lookup returns CDR1 MNHEY and CDR2 SMNVEV (reference sequence). Trimming at V came to 7 bases and at J to 6 bases, leaving 4 bases not matched to a gene. In nucleotides, the CDR3 is TGTGCCAGCATTGAACAGGGGGCCAATGAGCAGTTCTTC. As protein: CASIEQGANEQFF.

Only a few counts were recorded for this clonotype. The chain recombines TRBV18 with TRBJ1-1, with D maybe TRBD1 (5 bases). Trimming removed 0 bases from V and 3 bases from J, with 20 bases in between. Germline CDR1 and CDR2: KGHSH and LQKENI. CDR3 length: 18 amino acids. CDR3 in amino acids: CASSPPRGGNIEDTEAFF. In nucleotides, the CDR3 is TGTGCCAGCTCACCACCGCGGGGGGGAAATATTGAGGACACTGAAGCTTTCTTT.

This clonotype was counted many times. The chain is built from TRBV29-1 and TRBJ2-7; TRBD1 matches at 9 bases. With 0 bases clipped from V and 5 bases from J, the junction kept 11 bases outside the gene matches. This CDR3 has 16 amino acids. Germline V gives CDR1 SQVTM, CDR2 ANQGSEA. CDR3 residues: CSVEDPAQGAGDEQYF. DNA of the CDR3: TGCAGCGTTGAAGATCCCGCACAGGGGGCAGGCGACGAGCAGTACTTC.

This clonotype was seen a few times. The gene calls are TRBV6-5 and TRBJ2-1; 8 bases line up with TRBD2. Germline V lookup: CDR1 MNHEY, CDR2 SVGAGI. The CDR3 spans 16 residues. V shed 6 bases and J 10 bases; nucleotides not matched to a gene: 17. DNA for the CDR3: TGTGCCAGCAGCCACCGATACCTTAGCGGGATAGACGAGCAGTTCTTC. It codes for CASSHRYLSGIDEQFF.

This clonotype has just a few counts. The gene calls are TRBV18 and TRBJ1-3; D uncertain. The germline gives CDR1 KGHSH, CDR2 LQKENI. The CDR3 consists of 14 residues. Trimming took off 0 bases at V and 3 bases at J, with 6 bases between the two ends. DNA for the CDR3: TGTGCCAGCTCACCACCGACGCTTGGAAACACCATATATTTT. This encodes CASSPPTLGNTIYF.

This clonotype was seen at least ten times. CDR3 loop: CASSAGGGIAKNIQYF. The CDR3 bases are TGTGCCAGCAGCGCGGGGGGCGGGATAGCCAAAAACATTCAGTACTTC. V usage is TRBV9 and J usage is TRBJ2-4; possible D gene TRBD2, 7 bases. There are 16 residues in the CDR3. Trimming took off 3 bases at V and 0 bases at J, with 13 bases between the two ends. Per germline, CDR1 SGDLS and CDR2 YYNGEE. The entire variable domain, with the rest obtained from reference TRBV9 and TRBJ2-4, is as follows: DSGVTQTPKHLITATGQRVTLRCSPRSGDLSVYWYQQSLDQGLQFLIQYYNGEERAKGNILERFSAQQFPDLHSELNLSSLELGDSALYFCASSAGGGIAKNIQYFGAGTRLSVL.

This clonotype showed up just a few times. The V gene is TRBV6-5, the J gene TRBJ2-2; 13 bases fit TRBD2. The germline V gene has CDR1 MNHEY and CDR2 SVGAGI. The CDR3 covers 15 residues. V dropped 6 bases and J dropped 6; count of bases not matched to a gene: 4. DNA for the CDR3: TGTGCCAGCAGACGACTAGCGGGAGGATCCGGGGAGCTGTTTTTT. The encoded protein is CASRRLAGGSGELFF.

The chain recombines TRBV2 with TRBJ1-2, with unresolved D. The CDR3 contains 16 residues. V was clipped by 2 bases and J by 0 bases, with 13 bases between them. Germline CDR1 and CDR2: SNHLY and FYNNEI. The CDR3 sequence: CASSEIMARTNYGYTF. In DNA, the CDR3 is TGTGCCAGCAGTGAAATAATGGCCCGAACTAACTATGGCTACACCTTC.

The sample holds a few counts of this clonotype. The chain employs TRBV11-1 and TRBJ1-1; D not resolved. The CDR3 sequence is 15 residues long. The germline CDR1 and CDR2 sequences are SGHAT and FQDESV (reference sequence). V was pared by 5 bases and J by 5 bases, with 18 bases between. The CDR3 here is CASSLGDARRTEAFF. CDR3 coding DNA: TGTGCCAGCAGCCTAGGAGACGCCCGAAGAACTGAAGCTTTCTTT.

This clonotype has more than one count but fewer than ten. The chain carries TRBV20-1 and TRBJ1-1; 7 bases are a match to TRBD1. CDR1 is DFQATT, CDR2 SNEGSKA, per germline (reference sequence). J was trimmed by 2 bases and V by 5 bases; bases with no gene match: 5. This CDR3 has 13 amino acids. Here the CDR3 DNA reads TGCAGTGCTTCAGACAGGGCCAACACTGAAGCTTTCTTT. Protein product: CSASDRANTEAFF.

The chain employs TRBV13 and TRBJ2-6; D gene unclear. This CDR3 contains 18 residues. Per germline, CDR1 PRHDT and CDR2 FYEKMQ (reference sequence). Deletions cut 1 base from V and 0 bases from J, with 13 bases between. The chain's CDR3 is CASSLETGLLSGANVLTF. The CDR3 DNA is TGTGCCAGCAGCTTAGAGACCGGCCTACTCTCTGGGGCCAACGTCCTGACTTTC.

This clonotype was detected a few times. Here the CDR3 DNA reads TGTGCCAGCAGTCCCAGGGCCCTTCTATTTCCCCAGCATTTT. This translates into CASSPRALLFPQHF. This chain connects TRBV27 to TRBJ1-5; D might be TRBD1 (5 bases). Looked up from germline, CDR1 is MNHEY and CDR2 is SMNVEV (reference sequence). The CDR3 has 14 amino acids. Trimming shortened V by 5 bases and J by 10 bases, and 18 bases separated the two germline ends.

The V and J genes are TRBV29-1 and TRBJ2-5; D is unclear. Germline CDR1 reads SQVTM; CDR2 reads ANQGSEA. V dropped 3 bases and J dropped 2 bases, with 7 bases sitting between them. CDR3 length: 12 amino acids. CDR3 amino acids: CSVESRQETQYF. Here the CDR3 DNA reads TGCAGCGTTGAGTCACGGCAAGAGACCCAGTACTTC.

This clonotype was detected many times. The V call is TRBV12-2, the J call TRBJ2-1; the table calls TRBD2, which could not be checked here. TRBV12-2 is tagged as a pseudogene. The CDR3 extends over 21 amino acids. CDR3 sequence (DNA): TGTGCAAGTCGCTTAGGGCGTTGGTGGGGACTAGCCCCACACTATACCAATGAGCAGTTCTTC. Amino acid sequence: CASRLGRWWGLAPHYTNEQFF.

The rearrangement joins TRBV20-1 to TRBJ2-7; D is perhaps TRBD1 (5 bases). V shed 0 bases and J shed 2 bases, with 11 bases lying between them. Germline CDR1 reads DFQATT; CDR2 reads SNEGSKA (reference sequence). CDR3 size: 14 residues. DNA of the CDR3: TGCAGTGCTAGAGATGACGGACAAACCTACGAGCAGTACTTC. This encodes CSARDDGQTYEQYF.

The CDR3 region has the DNA TGTGCCAGCAGTTACTCGGCAGGGAAGTCACCCCTCCACTTT. Protein product: CASSYSAGKSPLHF. The chain is built from TRBV6-6 and TRBJ1-6; possible D gene TRBD1, 5 bases. Germline values: CDR1 MNHNY, CDR2 SVGAGI (reference sequence). The CDR3 runs 14 residues. V lost 0 bases and J 10 bases, leaving 10 bases between the germline ends.